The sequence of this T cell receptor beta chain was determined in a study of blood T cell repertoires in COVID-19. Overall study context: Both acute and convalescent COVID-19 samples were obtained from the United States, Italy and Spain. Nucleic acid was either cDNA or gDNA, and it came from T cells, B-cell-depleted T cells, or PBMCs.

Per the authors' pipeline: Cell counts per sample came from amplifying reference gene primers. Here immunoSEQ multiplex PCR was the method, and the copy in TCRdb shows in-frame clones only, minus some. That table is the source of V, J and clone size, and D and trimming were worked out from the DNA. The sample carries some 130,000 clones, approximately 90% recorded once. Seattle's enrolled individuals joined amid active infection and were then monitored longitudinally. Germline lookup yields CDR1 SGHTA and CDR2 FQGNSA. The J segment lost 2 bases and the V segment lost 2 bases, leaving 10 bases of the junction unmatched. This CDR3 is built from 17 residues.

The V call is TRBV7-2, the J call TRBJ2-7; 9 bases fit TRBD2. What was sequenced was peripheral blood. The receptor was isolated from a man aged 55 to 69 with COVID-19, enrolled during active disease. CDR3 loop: CASSLSSGVLPPYEQYF. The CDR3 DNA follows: TGTGCCAGCAGCTTATCTAGCGGGGTTTTACCTCCCTACGAGCAGTACTTC.